This T cell receptor (beta chain) was obtained from a study of metastatic and nonmetastatic thyroid tumors. This clone was picked up many times. This may arise from a read error, as a much more abundant clone is one base away. Germline CDR1 MGHDK, CDR2 SYGVNS. CDR3 size: 14 residues. Trimming cost V 4 bases and J 4 bases; bases outside gene matches: 6. TCRdb called clones again from the PCR reads with MiXCR. The data contain about 69,000 clones, about 14% of them seen just once; the ten biggest clones take up 6.5%. No treatment had been given to any patient before thyroid surgery. Sequencing used blood. The V call is TRBV25-1, the J call TRBJ1-1; TRBD1 matches 7 bases. This TCR was recovered from a male donor with papillary thyroid cancer or a benign thyroid nodule (not recorded which). Some clones in this sample may be carry-over from other donors' samples. The CDR3 region has the DNA TGTGCCAGCAGTGCCACTGCAGGGGGCACTGAAGCTTTCTTT. Translated: CASSATAGGTEAFF. Filled out from reference TRBV25-1 and TRBJ1-1, the complete variable domain reads EADIYQTPRYLVIGTGKKITLECSQTMGHDKMYWYQQDPGMELHLIHYSYGVNSTEKGDLSSESTVSRIRTEHFPLTLESARPSHTSQYLCASSATAGGTEAFFGQGTRLTVV.